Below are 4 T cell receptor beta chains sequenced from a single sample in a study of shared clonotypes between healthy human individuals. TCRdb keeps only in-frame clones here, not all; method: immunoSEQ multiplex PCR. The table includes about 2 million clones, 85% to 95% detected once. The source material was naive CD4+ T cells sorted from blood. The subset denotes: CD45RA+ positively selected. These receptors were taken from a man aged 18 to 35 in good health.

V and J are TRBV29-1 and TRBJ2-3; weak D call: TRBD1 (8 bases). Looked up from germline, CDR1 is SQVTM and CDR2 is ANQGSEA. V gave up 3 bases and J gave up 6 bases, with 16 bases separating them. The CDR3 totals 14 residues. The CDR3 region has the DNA TGCAGCGTTGAGGGAGGGACAGGCCGGGATACGCAGTATTTT. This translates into CSVEGGTGRDTQYF.

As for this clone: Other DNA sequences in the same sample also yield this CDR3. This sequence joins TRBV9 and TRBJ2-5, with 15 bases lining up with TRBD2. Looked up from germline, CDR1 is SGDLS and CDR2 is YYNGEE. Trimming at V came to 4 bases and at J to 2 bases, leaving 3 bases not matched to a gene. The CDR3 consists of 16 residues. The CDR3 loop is CASSLGLAGGQETQYF. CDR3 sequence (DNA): TGTGCCAGCAGCCTTGGACTAGCGGGGGGGCAAGAGACCCAGTACTTC. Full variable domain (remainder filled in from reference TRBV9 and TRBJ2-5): DSGVTQTPKHLITATGQRVTLRCSPRSGDLSVYWYQQSLDQGLQFLIQYYNGEERAKGNILERFSAQQFPDLHSELNLSSLELGDSALYFCASSLGLAGGQETQYFGPGTRLLVL.

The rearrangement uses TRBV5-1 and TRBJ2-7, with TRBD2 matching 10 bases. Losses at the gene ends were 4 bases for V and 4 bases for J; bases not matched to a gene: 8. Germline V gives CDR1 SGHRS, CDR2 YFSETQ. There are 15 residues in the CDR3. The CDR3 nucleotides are TGCGCCAGCAGCCCGCTTCCGGGACTAGCGTACGAGCAGTACTTC. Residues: CASSPLPGLAYEQYF. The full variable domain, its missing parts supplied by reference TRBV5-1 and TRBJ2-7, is KAGVTQTPRYLIKTRGQQVTLSCSPISGHRSVSWYQQTPGQGLQFLFEYFSETQRNKGNFPGRFSGRQFSNSRSEMNVSTLELGDSALYLCASSPLPGLAYEQYFGPGTRLTVT.

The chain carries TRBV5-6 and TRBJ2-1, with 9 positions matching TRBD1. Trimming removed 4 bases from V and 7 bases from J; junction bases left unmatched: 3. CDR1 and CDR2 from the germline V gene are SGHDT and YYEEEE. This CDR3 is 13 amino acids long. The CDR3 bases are TGTGCCAGCAGCCTGACAGGGGGGAATGAGCAGTTCTTC. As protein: CASSLTGGNEQFF.